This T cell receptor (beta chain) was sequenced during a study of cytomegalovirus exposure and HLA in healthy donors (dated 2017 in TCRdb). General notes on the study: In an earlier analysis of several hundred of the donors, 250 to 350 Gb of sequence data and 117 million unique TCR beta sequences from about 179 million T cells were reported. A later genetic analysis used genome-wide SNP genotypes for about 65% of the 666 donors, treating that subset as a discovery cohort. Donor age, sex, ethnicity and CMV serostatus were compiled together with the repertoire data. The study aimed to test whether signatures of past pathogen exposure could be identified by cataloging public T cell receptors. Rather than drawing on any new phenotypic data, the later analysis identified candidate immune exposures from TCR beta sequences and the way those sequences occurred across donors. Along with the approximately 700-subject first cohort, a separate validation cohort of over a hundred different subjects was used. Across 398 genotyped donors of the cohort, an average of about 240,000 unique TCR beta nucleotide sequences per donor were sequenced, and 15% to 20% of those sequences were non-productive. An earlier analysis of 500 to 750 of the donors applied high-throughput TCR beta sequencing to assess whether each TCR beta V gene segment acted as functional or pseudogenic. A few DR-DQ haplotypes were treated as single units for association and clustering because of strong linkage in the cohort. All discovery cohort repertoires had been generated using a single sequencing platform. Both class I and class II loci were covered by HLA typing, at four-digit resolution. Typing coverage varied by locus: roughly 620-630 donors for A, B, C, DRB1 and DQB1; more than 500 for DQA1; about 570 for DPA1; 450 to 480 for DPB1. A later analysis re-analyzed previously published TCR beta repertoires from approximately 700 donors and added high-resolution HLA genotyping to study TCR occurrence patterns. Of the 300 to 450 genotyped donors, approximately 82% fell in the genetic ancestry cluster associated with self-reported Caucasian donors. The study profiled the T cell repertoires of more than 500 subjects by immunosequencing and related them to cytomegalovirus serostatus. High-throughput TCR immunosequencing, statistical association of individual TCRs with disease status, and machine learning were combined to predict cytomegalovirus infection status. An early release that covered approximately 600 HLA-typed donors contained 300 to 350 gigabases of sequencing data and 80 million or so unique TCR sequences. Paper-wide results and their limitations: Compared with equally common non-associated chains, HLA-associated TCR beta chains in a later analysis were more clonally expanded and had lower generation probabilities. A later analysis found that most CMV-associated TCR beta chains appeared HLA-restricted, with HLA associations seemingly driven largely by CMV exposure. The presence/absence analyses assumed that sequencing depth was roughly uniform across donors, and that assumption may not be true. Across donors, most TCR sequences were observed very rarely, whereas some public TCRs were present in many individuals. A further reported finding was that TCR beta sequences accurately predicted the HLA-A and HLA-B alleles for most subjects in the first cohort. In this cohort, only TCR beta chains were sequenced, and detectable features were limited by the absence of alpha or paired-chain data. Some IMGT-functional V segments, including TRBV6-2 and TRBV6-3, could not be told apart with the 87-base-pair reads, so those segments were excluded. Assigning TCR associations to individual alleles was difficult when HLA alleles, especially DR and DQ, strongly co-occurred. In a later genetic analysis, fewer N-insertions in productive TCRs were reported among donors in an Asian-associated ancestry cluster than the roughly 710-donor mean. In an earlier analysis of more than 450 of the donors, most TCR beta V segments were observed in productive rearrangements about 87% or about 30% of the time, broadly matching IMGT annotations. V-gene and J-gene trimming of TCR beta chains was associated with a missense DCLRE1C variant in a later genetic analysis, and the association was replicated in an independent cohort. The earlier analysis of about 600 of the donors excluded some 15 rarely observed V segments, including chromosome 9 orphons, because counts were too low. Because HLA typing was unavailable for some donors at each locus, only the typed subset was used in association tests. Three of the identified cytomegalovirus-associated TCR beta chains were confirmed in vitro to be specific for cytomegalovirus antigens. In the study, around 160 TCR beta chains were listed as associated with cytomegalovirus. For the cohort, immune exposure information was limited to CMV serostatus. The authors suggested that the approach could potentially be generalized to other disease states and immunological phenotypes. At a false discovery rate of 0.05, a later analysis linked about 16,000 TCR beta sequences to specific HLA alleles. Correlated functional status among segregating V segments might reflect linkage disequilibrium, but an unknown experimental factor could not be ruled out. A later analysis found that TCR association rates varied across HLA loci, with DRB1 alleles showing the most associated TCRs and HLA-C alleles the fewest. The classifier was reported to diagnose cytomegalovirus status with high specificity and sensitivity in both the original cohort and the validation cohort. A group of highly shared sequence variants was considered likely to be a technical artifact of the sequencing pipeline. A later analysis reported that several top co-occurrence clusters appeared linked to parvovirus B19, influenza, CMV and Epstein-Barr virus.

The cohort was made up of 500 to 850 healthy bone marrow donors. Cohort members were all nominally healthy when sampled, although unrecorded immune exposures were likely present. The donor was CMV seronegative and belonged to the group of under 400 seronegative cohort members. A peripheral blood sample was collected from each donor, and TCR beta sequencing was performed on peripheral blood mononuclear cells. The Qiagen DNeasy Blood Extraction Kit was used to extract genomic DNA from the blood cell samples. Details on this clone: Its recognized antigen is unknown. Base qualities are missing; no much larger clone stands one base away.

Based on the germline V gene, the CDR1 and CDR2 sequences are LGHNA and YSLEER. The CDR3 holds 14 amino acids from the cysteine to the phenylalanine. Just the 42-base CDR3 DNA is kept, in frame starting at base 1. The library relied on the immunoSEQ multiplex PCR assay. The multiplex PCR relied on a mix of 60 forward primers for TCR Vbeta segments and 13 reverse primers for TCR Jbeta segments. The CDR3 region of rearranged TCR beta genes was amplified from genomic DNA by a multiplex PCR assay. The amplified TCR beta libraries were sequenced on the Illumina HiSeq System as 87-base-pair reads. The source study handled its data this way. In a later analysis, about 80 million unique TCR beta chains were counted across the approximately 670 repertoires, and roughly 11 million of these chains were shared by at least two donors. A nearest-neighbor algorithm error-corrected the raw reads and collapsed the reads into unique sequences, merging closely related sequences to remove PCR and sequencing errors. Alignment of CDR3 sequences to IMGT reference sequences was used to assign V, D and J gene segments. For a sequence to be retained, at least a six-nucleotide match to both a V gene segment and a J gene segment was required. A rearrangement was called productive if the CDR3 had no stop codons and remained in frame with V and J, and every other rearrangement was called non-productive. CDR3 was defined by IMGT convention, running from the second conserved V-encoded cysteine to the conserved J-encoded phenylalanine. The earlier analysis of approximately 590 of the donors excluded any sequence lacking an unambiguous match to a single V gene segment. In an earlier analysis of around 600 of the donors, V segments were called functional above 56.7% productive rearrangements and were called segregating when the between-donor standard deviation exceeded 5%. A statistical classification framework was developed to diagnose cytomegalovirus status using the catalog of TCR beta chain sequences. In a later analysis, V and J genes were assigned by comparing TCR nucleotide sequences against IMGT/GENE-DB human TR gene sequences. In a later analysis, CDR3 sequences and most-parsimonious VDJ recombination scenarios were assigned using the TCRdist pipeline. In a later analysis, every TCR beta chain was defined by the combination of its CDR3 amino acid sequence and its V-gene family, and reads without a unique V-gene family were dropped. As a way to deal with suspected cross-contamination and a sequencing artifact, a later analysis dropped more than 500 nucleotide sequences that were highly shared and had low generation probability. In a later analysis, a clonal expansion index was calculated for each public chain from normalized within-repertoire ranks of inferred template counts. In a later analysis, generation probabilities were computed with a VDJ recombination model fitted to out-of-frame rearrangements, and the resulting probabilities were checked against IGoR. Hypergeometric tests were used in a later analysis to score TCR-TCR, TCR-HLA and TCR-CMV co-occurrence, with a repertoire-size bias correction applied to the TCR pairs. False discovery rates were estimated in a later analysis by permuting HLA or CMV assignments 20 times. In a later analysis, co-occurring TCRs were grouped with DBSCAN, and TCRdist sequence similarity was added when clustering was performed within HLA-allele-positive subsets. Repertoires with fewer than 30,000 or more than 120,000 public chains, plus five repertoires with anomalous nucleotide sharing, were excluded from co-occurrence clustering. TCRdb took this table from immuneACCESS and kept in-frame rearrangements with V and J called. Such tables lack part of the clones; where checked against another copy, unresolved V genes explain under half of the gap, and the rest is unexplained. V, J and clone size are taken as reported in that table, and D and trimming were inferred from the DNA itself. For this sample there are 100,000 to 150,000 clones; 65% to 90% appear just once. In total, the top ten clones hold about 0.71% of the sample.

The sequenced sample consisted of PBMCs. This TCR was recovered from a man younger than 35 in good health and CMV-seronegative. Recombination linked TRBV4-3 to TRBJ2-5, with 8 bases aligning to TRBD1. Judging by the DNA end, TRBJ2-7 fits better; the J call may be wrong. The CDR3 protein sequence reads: CASSQDDRGYEQYF. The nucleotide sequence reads TGCGCCAGCAGCCAAGATGACAGGGGCTACGAGCAGTACTTC.